This T cell receptor beta chain was obtained from a study of cytomegalovirus exposure and HLA in healthy donors. Researchers ran the PCR with 60 Vbeta and 13 Jbeta primers. TCRdb's table, derived via immunoSEQ multiplex PCR, lists solely in-frame clones and lacks some. The data contain 200,000 or so clones, about 79% of them singletons. The V gene's germline CDR1 is SGHRS and CDR2 YFSETQ. Trimming shortened V by 2 bases and J by 5 bases, and 13 bases separated the two germline ends. The CDR3 is 14 amino acids. Study observations and caveats: A later look showed TCR association rates differing by HLA locus, highest for DRB1 and lowest for HLA-C. Analyzed later, most CMV-associated TCR beta chains appeared HLA-restricted. Researchers had no immune exposure information except CMV serostatus available. A later analysis linked a missense variant in DCLRE1C to the trimming of TCR beta V and J genes.

Comment on this clone: The antigen remains undetermined.

The source material was PBMCs. V usage is TRBV5-1 and J usage is TRBJ2-5, with D maybe TRBD2 (5 bases). The clonotype comes from a boy between 2 and 15 years old in good health and CMV-seronegative. The CDR3 DNA reads TGCGCCAGCAGCTTTGACTGGGAGAGGGAGACCCAGTACTTC. Protein sequence: CASSFDWERETQYF.